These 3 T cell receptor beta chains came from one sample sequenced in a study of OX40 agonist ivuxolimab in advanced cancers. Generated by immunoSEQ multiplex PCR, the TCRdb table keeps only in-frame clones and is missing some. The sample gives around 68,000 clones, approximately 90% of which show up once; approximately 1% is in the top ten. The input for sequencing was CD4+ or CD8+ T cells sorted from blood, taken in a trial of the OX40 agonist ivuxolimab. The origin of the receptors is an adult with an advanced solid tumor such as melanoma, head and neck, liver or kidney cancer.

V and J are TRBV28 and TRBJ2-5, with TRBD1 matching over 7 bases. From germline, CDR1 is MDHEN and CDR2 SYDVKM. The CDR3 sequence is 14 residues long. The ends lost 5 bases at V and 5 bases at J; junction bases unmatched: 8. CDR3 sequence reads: CASSPYRGGETQYF. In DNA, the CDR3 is TGTGCCAGCAGTCCCTACAGGGGCGGGGAGACCCAGTACTTC.

The CDR3 DNA is TGCGCCAGCAGCTTGGAGACAGGGCAGTTGGGCTCTAATTCACCCCTCCACTTT. Its translation: CASSLETGQLGSNSPLHF. The chain links TRBV5-1 to TRBJ1-6; 7 bases align to TRBD1. The germline CDR1 and CDR2 sequences are SGHRS and YFSETQ. The CDR3 has 18 residues. V was pared by 0 bases and J by 6 bases, with 12 bases of the junction left unmatched.

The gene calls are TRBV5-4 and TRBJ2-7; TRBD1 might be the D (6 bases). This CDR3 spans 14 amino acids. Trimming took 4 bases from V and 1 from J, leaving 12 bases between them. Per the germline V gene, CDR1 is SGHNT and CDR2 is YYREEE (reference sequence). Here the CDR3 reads CASSDRDISYEQYF. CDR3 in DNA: TGTGCCAGCAGCGACCGGGACATTTCCTACGAGCAGTACTTC.